This T cell receptor (beta chain) appears in the sequencing data of a study of control samples from healthy donors and cancer patients (dated by TCRdb to about 2020). The CDR3 spans 14 residues, from the cysteine through the phenylalanine. Only CDR3 DNA remains: 42 bases, in frame from the first base. Per the germline V gene (reference sequence), LNHDA is the CDR1 and SQIVND is the CDR2. At the junction V is shortened by 5 bases and J by 6 bases; bases outside the gene matches: 7. Note on this clone: No antigen is known for it. Base quality data are lacking; no much larger clone is found one base away.

Libraries came from the immunoSEQ multiplex PCR assay. TCRdb holds this immuneACCESS table with in-frame rearrangements only. Some clones are missing; in checked studies, unresolved V genes explain under half, and the rest has no known cause. This sample gives roughly 45,000 clones in total; 86% of them show up just once. In total, the top ten clones hold 2.8% of the sample. The rearranged segments are TRBV19 and TRBJ1-2; 9 of the junction bases match TRBD1. Source material: PBMCs. The receptor was derived from a woman between 45 and 65 years old with lung cancer. The DNA sequence reads TGTGCCAGTAGTCCCCGGGACAGGGCCCATGGCTACACCTTC. This translates into CASSPRDRAHGYTF.